This T cell receptor beta chain came from a study of T-cell memory formation after mild COVID-19. Trimming left V 2 bases short and J 0 bases short, with 8 bases between. CDR3 length equals 14 residues. Germline CDR1 SGHTA, CDR2 FQGNSA. Points from the study as a whole: Memory cells collected pre-infection included some clones that later responded, suggesting cross-reactive memory joined.

As to this clonotype: Its antigen is unknown.

TCRdb independently ran MiXCR on the 5' RACE reads; one entry per CDR3 protein. In the table there are under 300,000 distinct CDR3 sequences, 8.5% to 9.5% of which are singletons. Specimen: PBMCs or a T cell subset sorted from them (not recorded which). The rearrangement joins TRBV7-2 to TRBJ2-7, with TRBD1 as a possible D gene (5 bases). This sequence originates from a man between 18 and 35 years old who had mild COVID-19 (a few samples of this study predate the infection). Cell type and time point are not known. CDR3 nucleotide sequence: TGTGCCAGCAGCTTACAAGGGGTCTCCTACGAGCAGTACGTC. This codes for CASSLQGVSYEQYV.